The 18 T cell receptor beta chains listed next were all sequenced from one sample in a study of T cells in Graves' hyperthyroidism and ophthalmopathy. RNA transcripts gave rise to amplified TCR beta CDR3 regions. TCR CDR3 underwent first-round RT-PCR with the HTBI primer set. TCRdb used MiXCR to reprocess the multiplex PCR reads, holding one entry per CDR3 protein. Among approximately 500,000 distinct CDR3 sequences listed, 40% to 55% were seen once. Sequences were obtained from peripheral blood or thyroid tissue (not recorded which). The receptors here all came from a young woman with Graves' hyperthyroidism.

The sample holds many counts of this clonotype. The V call is TRBV4-3, the J call TRBJ2-2; tentatively, D is TRBD1 or TRBD2 (5 bases each). Germline values: CDR1 LGHNA, CDR2 YSLEER. V lost 1 base and J 4 bases, leaving 10 bases between the germline ends. The CDR3 loop spans 15 amino acids. The CDR3: CASSQVGGSTGELFF. The CDR3 DNA follows: TGCGCCAGCAGCCAAGTTGGGGGATCCACCGGGGAGCTGTTTTTT.

This clonotype has at least ten counts. The gene calls are TRBV5-1 and TRBJ2-7, with 13 positions matching TRBD2. The CDR3 loop spans 15 amino acids. Per germline, CDR1 SGHRS and CDR2 YFSETQ. Trimming removed 5 bases from V and 0 bases from J; junction bases left unmatched: 2. The CDR3 loop reads CASRRTSGSSYEQYF. The CDR3 region has the DNA TGCGCCAGCAGAAGGACTAGCGGGAGCTCCTACGAGCAGTACTTC.

This clonotype was picked up one time. This sequence joins TRBV10-2 and TRBJ1-4, with 8 bases aligning to TRBD1. This CDR3 has 15 amino acids. V lost 5 bases, J lost 5 bases, and 7 bases stayed unmatched. CDR1 WSHSY and CDR2 SAAADI come from the germline V gene. This CDR3 reads CASSLDRVYNEKLFF. The CDR3 bases are TGCGCCAGCAGTTTGGACAGGGTCTACAATGAAAAACTGTTTTTT.

V usage is TRBV2 and J usage is TRBJ1-4; D unclear. In germline, CDR1 is SNHLY, CDR2 FYNNEI. The CDR3 totals 13 residues. Trimming cost V 6 bases and J 11 bases, with 16 bases left between them. Here the CDR3 DNA reads TGTGCCAGCAGGAGGATGGCCTACGAGAAACTGTTTTTT. Amino acids: CASRRMAYEKLFF.

This clonotype came up many times. This sequence joins TRBV7-8 and TRBJ1-2, with D uncertain. The germline V gene encodes CDR1 SGHVS and CDR2 FQNEAQ. V lost 3 bases and J 7 bases, leaving 9 bases between the germline ends. CDR3 size: 12 residues. The CDR3 DNA follows: TGTGCCAGCAGCTTCGCGGGTTTTGGCTACACCTTC. This encodes CASSFAGFGYTF. The full variable domain, in which reference TRBV7-8 and TRBJ1-2 provide the parts outside the CDR3, is GAGVSQSPRYKVAKRGQDVALRCDPISGHVSLFWYQQALGQGPEFLTYFQNEAQLDKSGLPSDRFFAERPEGSVSTLKIQRTQQEDSAVYLCASSFAGFGYTFGSGTRLTVV.

This clonotype was detected a few times. The gene calls are TRBV19 and TRBJ2-2, with 7 bases identical to TRBD2. The CDR3 has 13 residues. Germline V gene lookup returns CDR1 LNHDA and CDR2 SQIVND (reference sequence). After removal of 6 bases from V and 5 bases from J, the junction contained 3 bases not matched to a gene. The CDR3 nucleotides read TGTGCCAGTAGCGGACTAGTAACCGGGGAGCTGTTTTTT. It translates to CASSGLVTGELFF. The variable domain in full, with the rest retrieved from reference TRBV19 and TRBJ2-2, is DGGITQSPKYLFRKEGQNVTLSCEQNLNHDAMYWYRQDPGQGLRLIYYSQIVNDFQKGDIAEGYSVSREKKESFPLTVTSAQKNPTAFYLCASSGLVTGELFFGEGSRLTVL.

This clonotype was counted only a few times. The chain combines TRBV12-5 with TRBJ1-6; D uncertain. The germline V and J ends were trimmed by 4 bases and 6 bases, with 10 bases remaining between them. CDR1 is LGHNT and CDR2 is FRNRAP in the germline V gene. This CDR3 region has 14 residues. The CDR3, as DNA: TGTGCTAGTGGTTCGGGATTCCCTAATTCACCCCTCCACTTT. Its protein is CASGSGFPNSPLHF.

Only a few counts were recorded for this clonotype. The gene calls are TRBV6-2 or TRBV6-3 and TRBJ2-7; D remains unclear. V lost 5 bases and J lost 4, with 9 bases in between. The CDR3 has 12 residues. Looked up from germline, CDR1 is MNHEY and CDR2 is SVGEGT. The CDR3 loop is CASSPIRYEQYF. The DNA of the CDR3 is TGTGCCAGCAGTCCCATTCGGTACGAGCAGTACTTC.

The chain has TRBV29-1 and TRBJ1-1, with D uncertain. The germline gives CDR1 SQVTM, CDR2 ANQGSEA. The germline V and J ends were trimmed by 2 bases and 14 bases, with 30 bases remaining between them. CDR3 length: 16 amino acids. CDR3 coding DNA: TGCAGCGTTGAAACCCGGACTAGCGGGAGCAGCAATGAGCAGTTCTTT. This encodes CSVETRTSGSSNEQFF.

The chain links TRBV29-1 to TRBJ1-2, with TRBD1 as a possible D gene (5 bases). This CDR3 is 12 amino acids long. Trimming removed 8 bases from V and 5 bases from J, with 15 bases in between. Per germline, CDR1 SQVTM and CDR2 ANQGSEA. The CDR3 spells CSLVARAYGYTF. DNA of the CDR3: TGCAGCTTAGTTGCCAGGGCGTATGGCTACACCTTC. Full variable domain (rest looked up from reference TRBV29-1 and TRBJ1-2): SAVISQKPSRDICQRGTSLTIQCQVDSQVTMMFWYRQQPGQSLTLIATANQGSEATYESGFVIDKFPISRPNLTFSTLTVSNMSPEDSSIYLCSLVARAYGYTFGSGTRLTVV.

Many counts were recorded for this clonotype. The chain couples TRBV20-1 to TRBJ2-7, with 10 bases fitting TRBD1. From germline, CDR1 is DFQATT and CDR2 SNEGSKA (reference sequence). The CDR3 length is 14 residues. V lost 3 bases, J lost 4 bases, and 6 bases stayed unmatched. In DNA, the CDR3 is TGCAGTGCTAGCGCCAGGACAGGGGGGTACGAGCAGTACTTC. It encodes CSASARTGGYEQYF.

This clonotype occurred many times. The chain links TRBV7-2 to TRBJ2-7; 8 bases are shared with TRBD1. In germline, CDR1 is SGHTA, CDR2 FQGNSA. V lost 5 bases to trimming and J lost 0 bases; unmatched junction nucleotides: 6. This CDR3 is 15 amino acids long. The CDR3 sequence: CASSMDRASSYEQYF. In DNA form, the CDR3 reads TGTGCCAGCAGCATGGACAGGGCTAGCTCCTACGAGCAGTACTTC. The full variable domain, its missing parts supplied by reference TRBV7-2 and TRBJ2-7, is GAGVSQSPSNKVTEKGKDVELRCDPISGHTALYWYRQSLGQGLEFLIYFQGNSAPDKSGLPSDRFSAERTGGSVSTLTIQRTQQEDSAVYLCASSMDRASSYEQYFGPGTRLTVT.

Many counts were recorded for this clonotype. The chain combines TRBV11-2 with TRBJ2-5; D is possibly TRBD2 (6 bases). Germline V gene data show CDR1 as SGHAT and CDR2 as FQNNGV. CDR3 length: 14 amino acids. Deletions cut 1 base from V and 3 bases from J, with 9 bases between. For the CDR3, the DNA is TGTGCCAGCAGCTTAGGGTGGGAGGAAGAGACCCAGTACTTC. This gives the protein CASSLGWEEETQYF.

The chain joins TRBV10-3 to TRBJ2-5, with 14 bases lining up with TRBD2. This CDR3 has 18 residues. CDR1 and CDR2 (germline): ENHRY, SYGVKD. The V and J ends lost 2 bases and 3 bases, in that order; junction bases with no gene match: 8. The CDR3 sequence is CAISEAIPGLAGEETQYF. The DNA of the CDR3 is TGTGCCATCAGTGAGGCCATACCGGGACTAGCGGGAGAAGAGACCCAGTACTTC.

This clonotype was recorded many times. The V gene is TRBV6-5, the J gene TRBJ1-2; 7 nucleotides match TRBD1. Germline CDR1 is MNHEY and CDR2 is SVGAGI. The CDR3 has 15 residues. V lost 6 bases, J lost 2 bases, and 9 bases stayed unmatched. This CDR3 is CASSRVDRENYGYTF. The CDR3 DNA sequence: TGTGCCAGCAGCCGAGTTGACAGGGAGAACTATGGCTACACCTTC.

Only a few counts were recorded for this clonotype. The chain links TRBV5-1 to TRBJ2-5, with D perhaps matching TRBD1 (6 bases). The germline V gene has CDR1 SGHRS and CDR2 YFSETQ. This CDR3 contains 16 residues. V gave up 7 bases and J gave up 5 bases, with 24 bases separating them. The CDR3 region is CASWPASGHLGETQYF. As DNA, the CDR3 is TGCGCCAGCTGGCCCGCATCGGGACACCTAGGGGAGACCCAGTACTTC.

The J gene is TRBJ1-5, the V gene TRBV4-1, with TRBD1 matching over 8 bases. With V trimmed by 0 bases and J by 5 bases, 3 bases remained unmatched. CDR3 length: 15 residues. The V gene's germline CDR1 is MGHRA and CDR2 YSYEKL. CDR3 region: CASSQDPGGDQPQHF. The CDR3 DNA is TGCGCCAGCAGCCAAGATCCAGGGGGCGATCAGCCCCAGCATTTT.

This clonotype was counted ten times or more. J is TRBJ2-5 and V is TRBV12-3 or TRBV12-4; 9 bases are a match to TRBD2. CDR3 size: 16 residues. The V and J ends lost 6 bases and 5 bases, in that order; junction bases with no gene match: 13. CDR3 amino acids: CASSPARTSARETQYF. Written as DNA, the CDR3 is TGTGCCAGCAGCCCGGCCCGGACTAGCGCTAGGGAGACCCAGTACTTC.